The 16 T cell receptor beta chains in this list originate from one sample, sequenced in a study of cytomegalovirus exposure and HLA in healthy donors. Libraries were prepared by immunoSEQ multiplex PCR; TCRdb keeps only in-frame clonotypes and omits some of them. The sample lists around 400,000 clones; 86% were seen once. The sequenced sample was PBMCs. The receptor set was obtained from a woman under 30 in good health and CMV-seronegative.

The gene calls are TRBV4-2 and TRBJ1-2; 7 bases are shared with TRBD1. The CDR3 length is 15 residues. The trim removed 1 base at V and 5 bases at J, leaving 7 bases unmatched. Germline-derived CDR1 and CDR2 are LGHNA and YNFKEQ. CDR3 DNA sequence: TGTGCCAGCAGCCAAGGTCTCGGGACAGCTTATGGCTACACCTTC. Its translation is CASSQGLGTAYGYTF.

This chain joins TRBV29-1 and TRBJ2-1; D is perhaps TRBD2 (5 bases). CDR3 size: 15 residues. Germline V gene lookup returns CDR1 SQVTM and CDR2 ANQGSEA. Trimming stripped 5 bases from V and 0 bases from J, with 14 bases between. The CDR3 bases are TGCAGCGTTCGGACTGGTTTATACTCCTACAATGAGCAGTTCTTC. Translated, it gives CSVRTGLYSYNEQFF.

With regard to this clone: The DNA is left out, because the CDR3 cannot be placed on it with certainty; the CDR3 is given as TCRdb lists it. J is TRBJ2-3 and V is TRBV19; the table calls TRBD2, which could not be checked here. The CDR3 is 15 amino acids in total, end residues counted. The germline V gene has CDR1 LNHDA and CDR2 SQIVND (reference sequence). The CDR3 sequence: CASSEWTAPADTQYF.

This chain connects TRBV19 to TRBJ1-4; perhaps TRBD1 as D (5 bases). V dropped 3 bases and J dropped 8 bases, with 16 bases sitting between them. The V gene's germline CDR1 is LNHDA and CDR2 SQIVND (reference sequence). This CDR3 has 15 residues. CDR3 region: CASSMWGEGNEKLFF. CDR3 DNA: TGTGCCAGTAGTATGTGGGGCGAAGGAAACGAAAAACTGTTTTTT.

CDR3 DNA: TGTGCCGCCAGCAGTTTGGCCAGCGGGTGGTCACCCCTCCACTTT. Translation gives CAASSLASGWSPLHF. V and J are TRBV28 and TRBJ1-6, with D unresolved. CDR1 MDHEN and CDR2 SYDVKM come from the germline V gene. The CDR3 consists of 15 residues. The V and J ends lost 11 bases and 10 bases respectively, with 24 bases between them. The full variable domain, in which reference TRBV28 and TRBJ1-6 provide the parts outside the CDR3, is DVKVTQSSRYLVKRTGEKVFLECVQDMDHENMFWYRQDPGLGLRLIYFSYDVKMKEKGDIPEGYSVSREKKERFSLILESASTNQTSMYLCAASSLASGWSPLHFGNGTRLTVT.

The gene calls are TRBV6-5 and TRBJ2-2; D gene ambiguous. V lost 0 bases and J lost 3, with 11 bases in between. CDR3 length equals 16 residues. Looked up from germline, CDR1 is MNHEY and CDR2 is SVGAGI. CDR3 in amino acids: CASSYSGQAHTGELFF. CDR3 DNA: TGTGCCAGCAGTTACTCGGGCCAGGCACACACCGGGGAGCTGTTTTTT.

This clone appeared a single time. This rearrangement joins TRBV27 to TRBJ1-4, with no clear D. This CDR3 contains 16 residues. Germline assignment: CDR1 MNHEY and CDR2 SMNVEV (reference sequence). The V end was cut by 2 bases, the J end by 8 bases, with 18 bases between. As DNA, the CDR3 is TGTGCCAGCAGTTTAAATCGTCCGGGGTTTGGGGAAAAACTGTTTTTT. Translation: CASSLNRPGFGEKLFF.

V gene TRBV7-3 combines with J gene TRBJ2-5, with 9 positions matching TRBD1. CDR3 length: 13 amino acids. Germline V gene data show CDR1 as SGHTA and CDR2 as FQGTGA. V gave up 3 bases and J gave up 5 bases; unmatched junction bases: 1. CDR3: CASSFGQGETQYF. DNA of the CDR3: TGTGCCAGCAGCTTCGGACAGGGGGAGACCCAGTACTTC.

This chain uses TRBV6-6 with TRBJ1-5; no clear D gene. This CDR3 region has 14 residues. Trimming cost V 5 bases and J 4 bases, with 12 bases left between them. CDR1 is MNHNY, CDR2 SVGAGI, per germline (reference sequence). This CDR3 reads CASSEPRVNQPQHF. The DNA of the CDR3 is TGTGCCAGCAGTGAGCCAAGAGTGAATCAGCCCCAGCATTTT.

This chain connects TRBV28 to TRBJ1-4; maybe TRBD1 (5 bases). The CDR3 length is 16 residues. V lost 4 bases, J lost 8 bases, and 20 bases lay in between. CDR1 and CDR2 (germline): MDHEN, SYDVKM. The CDR3 is CASSSTISQGVEKLFF. CDR3 coding DNA: TGTGCCAGCAGTTCCACTATATCCCAAGGGGTCGAAAAACTGTTTTTT.

DNA for the CDR3: TGTGCCAGCAGTTTTCTGGGGGGGAATGAGCAGTACTTC. It is translated as CASSFLGGNEQYF. This rearrangement joins TRBV6-5 to TRBJ2-7, with 7 bases identical to TRBD2. The CDR3 runs 13 residues. Germline lookup yields CDR1 MNHEY and CDR2 SVGAGI. The trim removed 4 bases at V and 7 bases at J, leaving 7 bases unmatched.

Worth noting for this clone: The same CDR3 arises from other DNA sequences in this sample as well. CDR3: CASRWTASTDTQYF. Written as DNA, the CDR3 is TGTGCCAGCAGATGGACTGCTAGCACAGATACGCAGTATTTT. The chain couples TRBV6-5 to TRBJ2-3; possibly TRBD2 for D (5 bases). Germline V gene lookup returns CDR1 MNHEY and CDR2 SVGAGI. CDR3 size: 14 residues. V shed 6 bases and J shed 0 bases, with 10 bases lying between them.

The chain combines TRBV4-2 with TRBJ2-5, with 11 positions matching TRBD2. Per the germline V gene, CDR1 is LGHNA and CDR2 is YNFKEQ. This CDR3 is 16 amino acids long. J was trimmed by 1 base and V by 3 bases; bases with no gene match: 4. CDR3 amino acids: CASSQAGTSGQETQYF. In DNA form, the CDR3 reads TGTGCCAGCAGCCAGGCCGGGACTAGCGGCCAAGAGACCCAGTACTTC.

The chain links TRBV5-4 to TRBJ1-3; no clear D. The CDR3 consists of 14 residues. Germline loops: CDR1 SGHNT, CDR2 YYREEE (reference sequence). V lost 0 bases, J lost 1 base, and 5 bases lay in between. For the CDR3, the DNA is TGTGCCAGCAGCTTGGGACAATCTGGAAACACCATATATTTT. It is translated as CASSLGQSGNTIYF.

This chain links TRBV27 with TRBJ2-6; 8 nucleotides agree with TRBD1. The J segment lost 1 base and the V segment lost 6 bases, leaving 2 bases of the junction unmatched. The CDR3 runs 15 residues. The germline CDR1 and CDR2 sequences are MNHEY and SMNVEV (reference sequence). CDR3 coding DNA: TGTGCCAGCAGCCGGACAGGGTCTGGGGCCAACGTCCTGACTTTC. Residues: CASSRTGSGANVLTF.

This clone has a single count. The rearrangement joins TRBV13 to TRBJ2-2; 9 bases agree with TRBD2. V shed 8 bases, J shed 6 bases, and the junction held 4 bases outside the gene matches. This CDR3 region has 13 residues. Germline CDR1 PRHDT, CDR2 FYEKMQ (reference sequence). As DNA, the CDR3 is TGTGCCAGCCCTCTAGCGGGGTCCGGGGAGCTGTTTTTT. It codes for CASPLAGSGELFF.